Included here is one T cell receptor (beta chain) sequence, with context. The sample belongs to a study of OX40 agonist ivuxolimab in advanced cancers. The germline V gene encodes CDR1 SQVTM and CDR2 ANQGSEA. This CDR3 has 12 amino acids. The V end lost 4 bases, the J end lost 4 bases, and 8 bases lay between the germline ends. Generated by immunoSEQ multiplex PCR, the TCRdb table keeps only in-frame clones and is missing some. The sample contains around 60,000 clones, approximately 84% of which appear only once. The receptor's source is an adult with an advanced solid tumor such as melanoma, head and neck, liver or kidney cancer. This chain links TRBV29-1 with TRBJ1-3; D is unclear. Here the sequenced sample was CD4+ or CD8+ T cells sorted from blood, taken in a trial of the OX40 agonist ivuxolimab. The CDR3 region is CSVVEGGNTIYF. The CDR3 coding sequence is TGCAGCGTTGTTGAGGGAGGAAACACCATATATTTT.